This T cell receptor beta chain emerged from a study of response to subunit inactivated influenza vaccine. V gave up 0 bases and J gave up 7 bases, with 13 bases separating them. This CDR3 contains 15 residues. Germline CDR1 reads ENHRY; CDR2 reads SYGVKD. Via MiXCR, TCRdb re-called the RT-PCR reads, giving one row per CDR3 protein. This sample has about 650,000 distinct CDR3 sequences, with about 15% found just once. Regarding the study as a whole: Seasonal influenza vaccination, on each occasion, was suggested by the authors to recruit few new T cells.

The table lists this clonotype with a few counts. The antigen is undetermined. The sample in question was PBMCs from blood, obtained about 13 days after vaccination. The TCR sequence derives from a man between 45 and 60 years old who received an inactivated influenza vaccine. The chain recombines TRBV10-3 with TRBJ2-1; D gene unclear. DNA of the CDR3: TGTGCCATCAGTGAGTCTTATTTCGCTGGAAATGAGCAGTTCTTC. Its translation is CAISESYFAGNEQFF.